The 24 T cell receptor beta chains listed next were all sequenced from one sample in a study of T cell responses to AZD1222 COVID-19 vaccine. This table comes from immunoSEQ multiplex PCR, and its TCRdb copy is limited to in-frame clones, with some not included. The sample has 110,000 to 150,000 clones; 85% to 95% are singletons. Sequenced here: peripheral blood, sampled on day 0 of AZD1222 vaccination. Receptors originate from an adult in good health.

This sequence joins TRBV3-1 (or the pseudogene TRBV3-2) and TRBJ2-2, with TRBD2 as a possible D gene (6 bases). The germline V and J ends were trimmed by 0 bases and 6 bases, with 8 bases remaining between them. CDR1 is LGHDT, CDR2 YNNKEL, per germline (reference sequence). This CDR3 has 14 amino acids. Here the CDR3 DNA reads TGTGCCAGCAGCCAAGATCCGGGGGCCGGGGAGCTGTTTTTT. The encoded protein is CASSQDPGAGELFF.

The chain recombines TRBV5-1 with TRBJ2-7, with D possibly being TRBD1 (6 bases). Germline V gene lookup returns CDR1 SGHRS and CDR2 YFSETQ. Trimming removed 4 bases from V and 8 bases from J, with 13 bases in between. CDR3 length equals 12 residues. The CDR3 DNA reads as TGCGCCAGCAGCAATACAGGGTTCCAGCAGTACTTC. Its protein is CASSNTGFQQYF.

About this clone: The identical CDR3 is also encoded by other nucleotide sequences in the sample. The V call is TRBV30, the J call TRBJ1-5; tentatively, D is TRBD1 (5 bases). The CDR3 covers 14 residues. Germline lookup yields CDR1 GTSNPN and CDR2 SVGIG (reference sequence). V lost 0 bases, J lost 6 bases, and 12 bases lay in between. DNA for the CDR3: TGTGCCTGGAGTGTACTTGGGGGGGGTCAGCCCCAGCATTTT. Translated: CAWSVLGGGQPQHF.

The V and J genes are TRBV2 and TRBJ1-1; D remains unclear. The CDR3 covers 15 residues. Per germline, CDR1 SNHLY and CDR2 FYNNEI. The ends were cut back, 3 bases at V and 5 bases at J, with 16 bases in the middle. DNA of the CDR3: TGTGCCAGCAGTGACGGGATAGGGTGGGGTACTGAAGCTTTCTTT. Its translation: CASSDGIGWGTEAFF.

This chain joins TRBV19 and TRBJ2-7; TRBD2 agrees at 11 bases. The CDR3 spans 19 residues. Losses at the gene ends were 3 bases for V and 1 base for J; bases not matched to a gene: 14. CDR1 and CDR2 from the germline V gene are LNHDA and SQIVND (reference sequence). The CDR3 loop is CASSIRSSGGPRRSYEQYF. For the CDR3, the DNA is TGTGCCAGTAGTATTCGGTCTAGCGGGGGGCCTCGGAGGTCCTACGAGCAGTACTTC.

The chain links TRBV6-1 to TRBJ1-2, with 7 positions matching TRBD1. Germline lookup yields CDR1 MNHNS and CDR2 SASEGT. This CDR3 is 14 amino acids long. V lost 2 bases, J lost 4 bases, and 4 bases stayed unmatched. CDR3 sequence: CASSERGQRYGYTF. As DNA, the CDR3 is TGTGCCAGCAGTGAAAGGGGGCAGCGCTATGGCTACACCTTC.

This clone is a singleton in its sample. CDR3 DNA sequence: TGTGCCATCGCGACGCCAGGTAGCAATCAGCCCCAGCATTTT. Translating gives CAIATPGSNQPQHF. V and J are TRBV19 and TRBJ1-5; D ambiguous. V lost 10 bases and J 0 bases, leaving 13 bases between the germline ends. The CDR3 sequence is 14 residues long. Germline V lookup: CDR1 LNHDA, CDR2 SQIVND (reference sequence). The full variable domain, its missing parts supplied by reference TRBV19 and TRBJ1-5, is DGGITQSPKYLFRKEGQNVTLSCEQNLNHDAMYWYRQDPGQGLRLIYYSQIVNDFQKGDIAEGYSVSREKKESFPLTVTSAQKNPTAFYLCAIATPGSNQPQHFGDGTRLSIL.

The rearrangement links TRBV4-2 to TRBJ1-1, with D possibly TRBD1 on 5 matching bases. The CDR3 is 13 amino acids. Germline V gene data show CDR1 as LGHNA and CDR2 as YNFKEQ. V lost 0 bases and J lost 5, with 7 bases in between. CDR3 loop: CASSQEGGTEAFF. CDR3 nucleotide sequence: TGTGCCAGCAGCCAAGAGGGGGGGACTGAAGCTTTCTTT.

V gene TRBV19 combines with J gene TRBJ1-3; TRBD1 matches at 9 bases. The CDR3 loop spans 16 amino acids. The ends lost 4 bases at V and 4 bases at J; junction bases unmatched: 8. Germline V gives CDR1 LNHDA, CDR2 SQIVND (reference sequence). The CDR3 DNA is TGTGCCAGTAGTACGACAGGGGGTTTGGGGGGAAACACCATATATTTT. It translates to CASSTTGGLGGNTIYF.

The V and J genes are TRBV19 and TRBJ1-1; D may be TRBD1 (6 bases). The CDR3 has 16 residues. The V end was cut by 5 bases, the J end by 4 bases, with 20 bases between. Germline V gene data show CDR1 as LNHDA and CDR2 as SQIVND (reference sequence). As DNA, the CDR3 is TGTGCCAGTAGTTATAAAGGGGGAATGGGGTCCACTGAAGCTTTCTTT. It translates to CASSYKGGMGSTEAFF.

The chain carries TRBV9 and TRBJ2-1, with D perhaps TRBD1 or TRBD2 (6 bases each). The CDR3 consists of 18 residues. V lost 2 bases and J lost 4, with 22 bases in between. Germline V CDR1 and CDR2: SGDLS, YYNGEE. CDR3 coding DNA: TGTGCCAGCAGCGTGTACGTTGAGGGGGGCGACTTATACAATGAGCAGTTCTTC. Translation: CASSVYVEGGDLYNEQFF.

CDR3 sequence (DNA): TGTGCCAGCAGCGTTGTCGGGGACAGGGGGACCAAAAACATTCAGTACTTC. Protein product: CASSVVGDRGTKNIQYF. The chain recombines TRBV9 with TRBJ2-4; 11 bases match TRBD1. The CDR3 extends over 17 amino acids. Germline V gene data show CDR1 as SGDLS and CDR2 as YYNGEE. V trimming: 2 bases; J trimming: 2 bases; junction bases outside the gene matches: 6.

The chain is built from TRBV3-1 (or the pseudogene TRBV3-2) and TRBJ1-4; the D gene is possibly TRBD1 (6 bases). This CDR3 comprises 17 residues. The germline gives CDR1 LGHDT, CDR2 YNNKEL (reference sequence). Trimming pared 4 bases from V and 0 bases from J, leaving 15 bases between. The CDR3 loop is CASSPEGGHPTNEKLFF. The CDR3 region has the DNA TGTGCCAGCAGCCCCGAGGGGGGGCATCCAACTAATGAAAAACTGTTTTTT.

The rearrangement links TRBV19 to TRBJ2-1, with 10 positions matching TRBD2. Germline V gene sequence: CDR1 LNHDA, CDR2 SQIVND (reference sequence). J was trimmed by 5 bases and V by 0 bases; bases with no gene match: 4. The CDR3 has 16 amino acids. For the CDR3, the DNA is TGTGCCAGTAGTATAGAAACTAGCGGGGCCAACAATGAGCAGTTCTTC. It specifies CASSIETSGANNEQFF. Full variable domain (outside the CDR3, taken from reference TRBV19 and TRBJ2-1): DGGITQSPKYLFRKEGQNVTLSCEQNLNHDAMYWYRQDPGQGLRLIYYSQIVNDFQKGDIAEGYSVSREKKESFPLTVTSAQKNPTAFYLCASSIETSGANNEQFFGPGTRLTVL.

Details on this clone: Other DNA sequences from this sample encode an identical CDR3 as well. The chain joins TRBV6-4 to TRBJ1-1, with D possibly matching TRBD1 (5 bases). Germline lookup yields CDR1 MRHNA and CDR2 SNTAGT. The CDR3 runs to 13 residues. V was shortened by 0 bases and J by 4 bases, with 6 bases between the two germline ends. The CDR3 sequence is CASSDSGGTEAFF. Here the CDR3 DNA reads TGTGCCAGCAGTGACTCTGGGGGCACTGAAGCTTTCTTT.

The CDR3 nucleotides are TGTGCCATCAGTGGGGATGGGGCCAACGTCCTGACTTTC. Its translation is CAISGDGANVLTF. V is TRBV10-3 and J is TRBJ2-6; D remains unclear. This CDR3 comprises 13 residues. Germline CDR1 reads ENHRY; CDR2 reads SYGVKD. V shed 4 bases and J shed 3 bases, with 4 bases lying between them.

The chain joins TRBV19 to TRBJ2-2; 7 nucleotides match TRBD1. The CDR3 covers 15 residues. Germline CDR1 and CDR2: LNHDA and SQIVND (reference sequence). V shed 6 bases, J shed 4 bases, and the junction held 8 bases outside the gene matches. CDR3 protein: CASSPGQIFTGELFF. The CDR3 DNA sequence: TGTGCCAGTAGCCCGGGACAGATCTTCACCGGGGAGCTGTTTTTT. The variable domain in full, with the rest retrieved from reference TRBV19 and TRBJ2-2, is DGGITQSPKYLFRKEGQNVTLSCEQNLNHDAMYWYRQDPGQGLRLIYYSQIVNDFQKGDIAEGYSVSREKKESFPLTVTSAQKNPTAFYLCASSPGQIFTGELFFGEGSRLTVL.

This chain uses TRBV12-3 or TRBV12-4 with TRBJ1-6; D remains ambiguous. This CDR3 is built from 13 residues. V was pared by 5 bases and J by 7 bases, with 9 bases between. The CDR3 region has the DNA TGTGCCAGCAGTCCAGACGGGAATTCACCCCTCCACTTT. Its protein is CASSPDGNSPLHF.

This chain connects TRBV7-9 to TRBJ1-2; D uncertain. The germline V gene encodes CDR1 SEHNR and CDR2 FQNEAQ (reference sequence). The length of the CDR3 is 13 residues. Trimming removed 0 bases from V and 5 bases from J, with 7 bases in between. CDR3 protein: CASSLAQRYGYTF. CDR3 DNA: TGTGCCAGCAGCTTAGCCCAGAGATATGGCTACACCTTC. Based on the CDR3 plus reference TRBV7-9 and TRBJ1-2, the full variable domain is DTGVSQNPRHKITKRGQNVTFRCDPISEHNRLYWYRQTLGQGPEFLTYFQNEAQLEKSRLLSDRFSAERPKGSFSTLEIQRTEQGDSAMYLCASSLAQRYGYTFGSGTRLTVV.

This clone was counted only a few times. This chain connects TRBV6-6 to TRBJ1-1; D is unresolved. Deletions cut 6 bases from V and 11 bases from J, with 16 bases between. The CDR3 sequence is 12 residues long. Germline CDR1 MNHNY, CDR2 SVGAGI (reference sequence). CDR3 sequence: CASRISEEPAFF. The CDR3 DNA reads TGTGCCAGCAGAATCTCAGAGGAGCCCGCTTTCTTT.

The chain carries TRBV18 and TRBJ2-1; 11 nucleotides line up with TRBD2. The ends lost 5 bases at V and 4 bases at J; junction bases unmatched: 7. Germline V lookup: CDR1 KGHSH, CDR2 LQKENI. The CDR3 has 16 amino acids. The CDR3 reads CASSITLAGAYNEQFF. CDR3 nucleotide sequence: TGTGCCAGCTCAATCACACTAGCGGGGGCTTACAATGAGCAGTTCTTC.

The CDR3 region has the DNA TGTGCCAGCAGCTTGGTTCGTGGGGAAGCTTTCTTT. As protein: CASSLVRGEAFF. This rearrangement joins TRBV5-4 to TRBJ1-1; D gene ambiguous. With 0 bases removed from V and 8 bases from J, the gap between germline ends came to 8 bases. Germline V lookup: CDR1 SGHNT, CDR2 YYREEE (reference sequence). The CDR3 is made up of 12 amino acids. The variable domain in full, completed from reference TRBV5-4 and TRBJ1-1, reads ETGVTQSPTHLIKTRGQQVTLRCSSQSGHNTVSWYQQALGQGPQFIFQYYREEENGRGNFPPRFSGLQFPNYSSELNVNALELDDSALYLCASSLVRGEAFFGQGTRLTVV.

The genes are TRBV14 and TRBJ1-1, with a possible D match to TRBD1 (6 bases). Germline V gene lookup returns CDR1 SGHDN and CDR2 FVKESK. Trimming removed 4 bases at V and 8 bases at J, with 8 bases between. This CDR3 spans 11 amino acids. The CDR3 protein is CASSPGTEAFF. In DNA form, the CDR3 reads TGTGCCAGCAGCCCCGGGACAGAAGCTTTCTTT.

This rearrangement joins TRBV19 to TRBJ1-6, with D possibly being TRBD1 (6 bases). V dropped 5 bases and J dropped 5 bases, with 13 bases sitting between them. CDR3 length: 15 residues. CDR1 LNHDA and CDR2 SQIVND come from the germline V gene (reference sequence). The CDR3 sequence: CASSGDTADNSPLHF. Here the CDR3 DNA reads TGTGCCAGTAGTGGGGACACAGCAGATAATTCACCCCTCCACTTT.